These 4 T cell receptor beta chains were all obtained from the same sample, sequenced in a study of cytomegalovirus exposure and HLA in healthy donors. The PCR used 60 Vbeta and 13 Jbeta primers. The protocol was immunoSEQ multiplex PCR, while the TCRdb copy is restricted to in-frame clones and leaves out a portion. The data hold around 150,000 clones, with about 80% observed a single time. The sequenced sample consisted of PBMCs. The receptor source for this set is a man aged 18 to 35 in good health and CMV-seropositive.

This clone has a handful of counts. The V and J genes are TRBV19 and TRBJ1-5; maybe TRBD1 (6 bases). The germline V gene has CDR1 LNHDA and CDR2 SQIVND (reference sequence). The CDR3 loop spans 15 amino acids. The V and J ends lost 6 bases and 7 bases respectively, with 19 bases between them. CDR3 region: CASRITGRRGQPQHF. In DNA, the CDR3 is TGTGCCAGTAGGATAACAGGGAGACGGGGACAGCCCCAGCATTTT. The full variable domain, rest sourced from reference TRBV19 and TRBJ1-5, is DGGITQSPKYLFRKEGQNVTLSCEQNLNHDAMYWYRQDPGQGLRLIYYSQIVNDFQKGDIAEGYSVSREKKESFPLTVTSAQKNPTAFYLCASRITGRRGQPQHFGDGTRLSIL.

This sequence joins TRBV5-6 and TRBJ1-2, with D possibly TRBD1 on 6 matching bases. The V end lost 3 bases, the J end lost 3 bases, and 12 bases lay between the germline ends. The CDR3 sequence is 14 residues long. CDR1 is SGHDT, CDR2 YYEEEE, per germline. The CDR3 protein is CASSWTAIDYGYTF. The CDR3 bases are TGTGCCAGCAGCTGGACAGCTATTGACTATGGCTACACCTTC.

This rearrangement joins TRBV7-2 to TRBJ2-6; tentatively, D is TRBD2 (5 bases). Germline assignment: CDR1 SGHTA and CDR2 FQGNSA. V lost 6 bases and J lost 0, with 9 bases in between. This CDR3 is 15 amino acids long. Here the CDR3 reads CASREALSGANVLTF. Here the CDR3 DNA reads TGTGCCAGCAGGGAGGCTCTCTCTGGGGCCAACGTCCTGACTTTC.

CDR3 sequence reads: CASSLRPGTGNGYTF. CDR3 DNA sequence: TGCGCCAGCAGCCTCCGTCCCGGGACAGGGAATGGCTACACCTTC. The genes are TRBV4-3 and TRBJ1-2; 9 positions agree with TRBD1. The J segment lost 6 bases and the V segment lost 4 bases, leaving 9 bases of the junction unmatched. This CDR3 spans 15 amino acids. CDR1 LGHNA and CDR2 YSLEER come from the germline V gene.